Below, 15 T cell receptor beta chains from the same sample are listed, as sequenced in a study of CD8 T cells in ankylosing spondylitis. TCRdb reprocessed the 5' RACE reads via MiXCR and lists one record per CDR3 protein. The sample includes 200,000 to 250,000 distinct CDR3 sequences, about 10% of them seen just once. Source material: blood, either unsorted or a sorted T cell fraction (not recorded which). These receptors all stem from a male donor with ankylosing spondylitis or in good health (not recorded which).

This clonotype was seen only a few times. The rearrangement links TRBV10-1 to TRBJ2-7, with D perhaps matching TRBD1 (5 bases). The V end was cut by 8 bases, the J end by 6 bases, with 17 bases between. In germline, CDR1 is WNHNN, CDR2 SYGVQD (reference sequence). The CDR3 consists of 13 residues. CDR3 sequence: CASCEDPRVEQYF. In DNA form, the CDR3 reads TGCGCCAGCTGCGAAGACCCCAGGGTCGAGCAGTACTTC.

For this clonotype: A clone one base away is much larger, so this may be a read error. This rearrangement joins TRBV5-1 to TRBJ2-3, with D tentatively TRBD1 or TRBD2 (6 bases each). CDR3 size: 15 residues. In germline, CDR1 is SGHRS, CDR2 YFSETQ. CDR3 protein: CASSLVGSRTDKQYF. In nucleotides, the CDR3 is TGCGCCAGCAGCTTGGTCGGGAGCCGGACAGATAAGCAGTATTTT.

This clonotype was counted ten times or more. The chain uses TRBV5-1 and TRBJ2-2; the D is unclear. CDR1 is SGHRS and CDR2 is YFSETQ in the germline V gene. CDR3 length: 14 residues. Trimming pared 0 bases from V and 6 bases from J, leaving 9 bases between. CDR3 in amino acids: CASSLAGWAGELFF. The CDR3, as DNA: TGCGCCAGCAGCTTGGCCGGGTGGGCCGGGGAGCTGTTTTTT.

The CDR3 DNA is TGTGCCAGCAGCTTAGCGGGGCCGGGCGGCTCGCCCCAGCATTTT. The encoded protein is CASSLAGPGGSPQHF. The rearrangement joins TRBV7-9 to TRBJ1-5, with a possible D match to TRBD1 (5 bases). The V end lost 0 bases, the J end lost 9 bases, and 15 bases lay between the germline ends. CDR1 and CDR2 from the germline V gene are SEHNR and FQNEAQ (reference sequence). This CDR3 has 15 amino acids.

In its sample, this clonotype was seen many times. V usage is TRBV28 and J usage is TRBJ2-5; the match to TRBD1 covers 7 bases. V gave up 6 bases and J gave up 0 bases; unmatched junction bases: 7. This CDR3 comprises 15 residues. CDR1 and CDR2 from the germline V gene are MDHEN and SYDVKM. The DNA for the CDR3 is TGTGCCAGCAGAAACAGGGGCACGTACCAAGAGACCCAGTACTTC. Translating it yields CASRNRGTYQETQYF.

This clonotype was seen at least ten times. The chain joins TRBV6-2 or TRBV6-3 to TRBJ2-4; D perhaps matches TRBD2 (6 bases). This CDR3 has 13 residues. Germline V gene data show CDR1 as MNHEY and CDR2 as SVGEGT. V lost 8 bases and J lost 8, with 16 bases in between. The CDR3 DNA sequence: TGTGCCAGCGGCCTGCTAGCGTTCGACATTCAGTACTTC. This encodes CASGLLAFDIQYF.

This clonotype was found many times. The rearrangement uses TRBV20-1 and TRBJ2-7; D assignment may be TRBD1 or TRBD2 (7 bases each). Per the germline V gene, CDR1 is DFQATT and CDR2 is SNEGSKA (reference sequence). The CDR3 is 16 residues long. Trimming stripped 0 bases from V and 5 bases from J, with 20 bases between. CDR3 sequence (DNA): TGCAGTGCTAGAGATCAAACTCCACAGGGGACTAACGAGCAGTACTTC. Residues: CSARDQTPQGTNEQYF.

This clonotype has only a few counts. This chain links TRBV9 with TRBJ2-1, with TRBD2 as a possible D gene (5 bases). V dropped 1 base and J dropped 7 bases, with 24 bases sitting between them. The germline gives CDR1 SGDLS, CDR2 YYNGEE. The CDR3 loop spans 18 amino acids. CDR3 loop: CASSVSVSGRAARNEQFF. The CDR3 bases are TGTGCCAGCAGCGTAAGTGTATCCGGGCGGGCGGCCAGGAATGAGCAGTTCTTC. Using reference TRBV9 and TRBJ2-1 for the parts outside the CDR3, the full variable domain is DSGVTQTPKHLITATGQRVTLRCSPRSGDLSVYWYQQSLDQGLQFLIQYYNGEERAKGNILERFSAQQFPDLHSELNLSSLELGDSALYFCASSVSVSGRAARNEQFFGPGTRLTVL.

This clonotype was picked up many times. V gene TRBV29-1 combines with J gene TRBJ1-6; 12 bases are shared with TRBD1. Germline assignment: CDR1 SQVTM and CDR2 ANQGSEA. V lost 6 bases to trimming and J lost 9 bases; unmatched junction nucleotides: 3. The CDR3 covers 13 residues. The CDR3 region has the DNA TGCAGCGTGGGACAGGGGGCGGGTTCACCCCTCCACTTT. This codes for CSVGQGAGSPLHF. The full variable domain, its missing parts supplied by reference TRBV29-1 and TRBJ1-6, is SAVISQKPSRDICQRGTSLTIQCQVDSQVTMMFWYRQQPGQSLTLIATANQGSEATYESGFVIDKFPISRPNLTFSTLTVSNMSPEDSSIYLCSVGQGAGSPLHFGNGTRLTVT.

The table lists this clonotype with many counts. The chain uses TRBV4-1 and TRBJ2-7, with 8 nucleotides matching TRBD1. This CDR3 spans 14 amino acids. Germline CDR1 reads MGHRA; CDR2 reads YSYEKL. V shed 2 bases and J 4 bases; nucleotides not matched to a gene: 4. The CDR3 protein is CASSQLDRVYEQYF. The CDR3 DNA is TGCGCCAGCAGCCAACTGGACAGGGTGTACGAGCAGTACTTC.

In its sample, this clonotype was seen many times. The rearrangement joins TRBV5-1 to TRBJ1-1; possible D gene TRBD1, 6 bases. Trimming pared 1 base from V and 6 bases from J, leaving 10 bases between. CDR1 and CDR2 from the germline V gene are SGHRS and YFSETQ. There are 13 residues in the CDR3. CDR3 amino acids: CASSLSGDAEAFF. DNA for the CDR3: TGCGCCAGCAGCTTGTCAGGGGACGCTGAAGCTTTCTTT. The whole variable domain, remainder taken from reference TRBV5-1 and TRBJ1-1, is KAGVTQTPRYLIKTRGQQVTLSCSPISGHRSVSWYQQTPGQGLQFLFEYFSETQRNKGNFPGRFSGRQFSNSRSEMNVSTLELGDSALYLCASSLSGDAEAFFGQGTRLTVV.

The table lists this clonotype with many counts. V gene TRBV4-2 combines with J gene TRBJ1-2; unclear D gene. Germline CDR1 and CDR2: LGHNA and YNFKEQ. The V end lost 0 bases, the J end lost 6 bases, and 11 bases lay between the germline ends. This CDR3 has 14 amino acids. The chain's CDR3 is CASSQESTVNGYTF. The CDR3 bases are TGTGCCAGCAGCCAAGAGTCAACGGTGAATGGCTACACCTTC.

This clonotype has ten or more counts. This sequence joins TRBV27 and TRBJ2-7, with 7 nucleotides matching TRBD1. This CDR3 region has 11 residues. Germline loops: CDR1 MNHEY, CDR2 SMNVEV (reference sequence). J was trimmed by 3 bases and V by 10 bases; bases with no gene match: 3. CDR3 nucleotide sequence: TGTGCCACCTCAGGGGGCTACGAGCAGTACTTC. It codes for CATSGGYEQYF.

This chain connects TRBV4-2 to TRBJ1-1; 8 nucleotides match TRBD1. The V gene end was trimmed by 3 bases and the J gene end by 3 bases; junction bases not matched to a gene: 6. The CDR3 consists of 15 residues. The germline V gene has CDR1 LGHNA and CDR2 YNFKEQ. The CDR3 reads CASSQKGQEYTEAFF. CDR3 in DNA: TGTGCCAGCAGCCAGAAGGGACAGGAGTACACTGAAGCTTTCTTT.

The sample holds many counts of this clonotype. Here the CDR3 reads CASSREGTSGTGELFF. CDR3 DNA: TGTGCCAGCAGCCGAGAAGGGACTAGCGGCACCGGGGAGCTGTTTTTT. The chain carries TRBV3-1 and TRBJ2-2; 11 bases map to TRBD2. The germline V gene encodes CDR1 LGHDT and CDR2 YNNKEL (reference sequence). The length of the CDR3 is 16 residues. Germline trimming cut 4 bases from V and 4 bases from J; bases unmatched to any gene: 5.